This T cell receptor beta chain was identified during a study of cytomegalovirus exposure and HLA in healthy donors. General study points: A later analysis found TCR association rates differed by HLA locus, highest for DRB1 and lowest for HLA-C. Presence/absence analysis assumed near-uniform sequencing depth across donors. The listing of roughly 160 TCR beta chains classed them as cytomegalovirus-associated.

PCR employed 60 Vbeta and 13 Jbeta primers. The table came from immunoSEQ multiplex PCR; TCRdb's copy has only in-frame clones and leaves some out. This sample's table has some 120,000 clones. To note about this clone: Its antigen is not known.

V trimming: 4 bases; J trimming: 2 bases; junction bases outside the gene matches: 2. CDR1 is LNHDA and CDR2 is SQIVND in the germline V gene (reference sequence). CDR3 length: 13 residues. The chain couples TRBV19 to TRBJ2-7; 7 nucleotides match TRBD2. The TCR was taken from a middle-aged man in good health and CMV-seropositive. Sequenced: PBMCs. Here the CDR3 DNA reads TGTGCCAGTAGTAAAGGACTAGCCTACGAGCAGTACTTC. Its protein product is CASSKGLAYEQYF.